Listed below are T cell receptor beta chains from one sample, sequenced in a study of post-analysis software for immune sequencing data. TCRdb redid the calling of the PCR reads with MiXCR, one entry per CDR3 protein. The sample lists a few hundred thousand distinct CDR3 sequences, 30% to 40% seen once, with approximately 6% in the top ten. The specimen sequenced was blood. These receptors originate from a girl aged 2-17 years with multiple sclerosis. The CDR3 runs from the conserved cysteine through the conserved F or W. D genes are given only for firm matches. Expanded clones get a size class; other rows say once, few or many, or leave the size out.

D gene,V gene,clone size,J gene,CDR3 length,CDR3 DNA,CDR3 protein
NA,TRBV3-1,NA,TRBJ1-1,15,TGTGCCAGCAGCCACCCAGGCAGGGGGAACACTGAAGCTTTCTTT,CASSHPGRGNTEAFF
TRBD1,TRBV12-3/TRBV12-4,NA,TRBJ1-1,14,TGTGCCAGCAGTGAGACAGGGGTGAACACTGAAGCTTTCTTT,CASSETGVNTEAFF
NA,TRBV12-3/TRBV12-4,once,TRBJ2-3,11,TGTGCCAGCTGGGGGCGGGATACGCAGTATTTT,CASWGRDTQYF
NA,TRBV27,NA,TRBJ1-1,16,TGTGCCAGCAGTTTGGGGGCCTTGACGGTCCCCACTGAAGCTTTCTTT,CASSLGALTVPTEAFF
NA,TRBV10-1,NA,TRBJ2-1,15,TGCGCCAGCAGTTTCAGCGGGACAGGCTACAATGAGCAGTTCTTC,CASSFSGTGYNEQFF
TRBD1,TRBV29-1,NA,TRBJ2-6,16,TGCAGCGTTGAGGACAGGGTTAGCTCTGGGGCCAACGTCCTGACTTTC,CSVEDRVSSGANVLTF
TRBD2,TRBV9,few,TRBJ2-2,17,TGTGCCAGCAGCGTAGAGCCTAGCGGGGGTATATCCGGGGAGCTGTTTTTT,CASSVEPSGGISGELFF
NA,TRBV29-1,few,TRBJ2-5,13,TGCAGCGTTGAAAAGGGATTCCAAGAGACCCAGTACTTC,CSVEKGFQETQYF
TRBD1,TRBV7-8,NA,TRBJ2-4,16,TGTGCCAGCAGCATGGACAGGGGCTTTTCCAAAAACATTCAGTACTTC,CASSMDRGFSKNIQYF
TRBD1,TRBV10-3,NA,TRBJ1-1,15,TGTGCCGCAGGCCGGACAGGGGGCGCTCACACTGAAGCTTTCTTT,CAAGRTGGAHTEAFF
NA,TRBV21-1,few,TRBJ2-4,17,TGTGCCAGCAGCAAAGACAGGGAGATACTAGCCAAAAACATTCAGTACTTC,CASSKDREILAKNIQYF
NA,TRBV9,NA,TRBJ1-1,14,TGTGCCAGCAGCGTAGGGGGTCAGAACACTGAAGCTTTCTTT,CASSVGGQNTEAFF
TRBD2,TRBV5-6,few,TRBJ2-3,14,TGTGCCAGCAGCAGCGGGACTAACACAGATACGCAGTATTTT,CASSSGTNTDTQYF
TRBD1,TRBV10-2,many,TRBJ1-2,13,TGCGCCAGCAATGGCCAGGGGGTGGGTGGCTACACCTTC,CASNGQGVGGYTF
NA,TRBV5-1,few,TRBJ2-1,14,TGCGCCAGCGTCCCAACGGAGAGATACAATGAGCAGTTCTTC,CASVPTERYNEQFF
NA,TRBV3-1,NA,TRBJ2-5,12,TGTGCCAACAGCCCGGTAGGGGAGACCCAGTACTTC,CANSPVGETQYF
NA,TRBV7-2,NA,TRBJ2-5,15,TGTGCCAGCAGCGCCGGGGCCATGGTCATGGAGACCCAGTACTTC,CASSAGAMVMETQYF